This TCR beta chain emerged from a study of blood T cell repertoires in COVID-19. Background on the study: From T cells, B-cell-depleted T cells, or PBMCs came the material, which was cDNA or gDNA.

Clinical histories supplied by participants themselves formed the basis of cohort assignment. All exposed participants met a person with COVID-19 within 2 weeks before entering the study. Germline V CDR1 and CDR2: MDHEN, SYDVKM. This CDR3 has 17 amino acids. V lost 5 bases, J lost 0 bases, and 6 bases stayed unmatched. Original handling: Quantification of nucleated cells was approximated via reference gene primer amplification. Produced via immunoSEQ multiplex PCR; TCRdb's table is partial and in-frame only. That table gives V, J and clone size, and the DNA gave D and trimming. The data hold 350,000 to 500,000 clones, with approximately 90% observed a single time.

Specimen: PBMCs or T cells enriched from blood (not recorded which). The V and J genes are TRBV28 and TRBJ1-4; TRBD1 aligns across 10 bases. This TCR was sampled from a woman between 18 and 29 years old who had been exposed to COVID-19. The CDR3 loop reads CASSPGDRGSTNEKLFF. The CDR3, as DNA: TGTGCCAGCAGTCCAGGGGACAGGGGTTCAACTAATGAAAAACTGTTTTTT.